A selection of T cell receptor beta chains follows, all from one sample in a study of response to subunit inactivated influenza vaccine. TCRdb processed the RT-PCR reads anew with MiXCR; each CDR3 protein has one entry. In the table there are over 400,000 distinct CDR3 sequences, over 10% of which are singletons. The starting material was PBMCs from blood, obtained roughly 47 days after vaccination. The receptor set was obtained from a middle-aged man who received an inactivated influenza vaccine. CDR3s include the opening cysteine and the closing phenylalanine or tryptophan. Fields, in order: clone size, V gene, J gene, D gene, CDR3 length, CDR3 DNA, CDR3 protein. A D gene is named only where the DNA matches it firmly. Clone size is given for some rows only: seen once, a few or many times, or a class if the clone is expanded.

few	TRBV4-3	TRBJ2-3	.	14	TGCGCCAGCAGCCAAGATCGTACCCCAGATACGCAGTATTTT	CASSQDRTPDTQYF
.	TRBV5-1	TRBJ1-3	.	14	TGCGCCAGCAGCTCAGGGATTGGCGGAAACACCATATATTTT	CASSSGIGGNTIYF
.	TRBV7-2	TRBJ1-2	.	12	TGTGCCAGCAGCTTAGTGTACGATGGCTACACCTTC	CASSLVYDGYTF
few	TRBV29-1	TRBJ2-7	.	11	TGCAGCGCCCGGGGGGCGCGGGAGCAGTACTTC	CSARGAREQYF
.	TRBV4-2	TRBJ2-3	TRBD2	20	TGTGCCAGCAGCCAAGGATCTATGGGCGGGACTAGCGAGGTGGCAGATACGCAGTATTTT	CASSQGSMGGTSEVADTQYF
.	TRBV5-6	TRBJ2-6	.	17	TGTGCCAGCAGCCCGACCCATCAGTTCTCTGGGGCCAACGTCCTGACTTTC	CASSPTHQFSGANVLTF
few	TRBV5-1	TRBJ2-7	.	16	TGCGCCAGCAGCTTGTCCGGGAGTCAGAGCTCCTACGAGCAGTACTTC	CASSLSGSQSSYEQYF
few	TRBV7-2	TRBJ2-3	.	16	TGTGCCAGCAGCCGACAGCCGCGGAGGGACACAGATACGCAGTATTTT	CASSRQPRRDTDTQYF
few	TRBV29-1	TRBJ2-1	.	13	TGCAGCGGGGCGAGTCGCTCCTACAATGAGCAGTTCTTC	CSGASRSYNEQFF
few	TRBV3-1	TRBJ2-2	.	15	TGTGCCAGCAGCCAAGGCCGGAGGAACACCGGGGAGCTGTTTTTT	CASSQGRRNTGELFF
many	TRBV5-1	TRBJ2-1	.	14	TGCGCCAGCAGCTTGGAGTCGGGAACAGGGGAGCAGTTCTTC	CASSLESGTGEQFF
.	TRBV20-1	TRBJ2-7	.	16	TGCAGTGCTAGAGATAGGCGAAAAGATCCCCCCTACGAGCAGTACTTC	CSARDRRKDPPYEQYF
many	TRBV4-1	TRBJ2-1	TRBD1	19	TGCGCCAGCAGCCACAATCCCGGGACAGGTGGAGGCTCCTACAATGAGCAGTTCTTC	CASSHNPGTGGGSYNEQFF
few	TRBV3-1	TRBJ2-2	TRBD2	16	TGTGCCAGCAGCCCCCTGGGAGCGGGGAGGACCGGGGAGCTGTTTTTT	CASSPLGAGRTGELFF
.	TRBV7-2	TRBJ1-2	.	13	TGTGCCAGCAGCCCAGAATCGAACTATGGCTACACCTTC	CASSPESNYGYTF
few	TRBV20-1	TRBJ1-2	TRBD1	13	TGCAGTGCTTCCCCGACAGGGTATCATGGCTACACCTTC	CSASPTGYHGYTF
many	TRBV10-3	TRBJ2-1	.	14	TGTGCCATCAGTGGCGGTGCTGGCTACAATGAGCAGTTCTTC	CAISGGAGYNEQFF
.	TRBV20-1	TRBJ2-3	TRBD2	16	TGCTGTGCTAGAGATCGCGCTAGCGGTAACACAGATACGCAGTATTTT	CCARDRASGNTDTQYF
.	TRBV20-1	TRBJ2-3	.	12	TGCAGTGCTAGAGGTTTCGCAGATACGCAGTATTTT	CSARGFADTQYF
.	TRBV29-1	TRBJ2-1	.	10	TGCAGCGCCAAGGACAATGAGCAGTTCTTC	CSAKDNEQFF
.	TRBV29-1	TRBJ1-1	.	13	TGCAGCACCCTGCGGCGGGTGAACACTGAAGCTTTCTTT	CSTLRRVNTEAFF
.	TRBV24-1	TRBJ2-3	.	14	TGTGCCACCAGTGATGGACAGATCACAGATACGCAGTATTTT	CATSDGQITDTQYF
.	TRBV5-1	TRBJ2-1	TRBD1	19	TGCGCCAGCAGCCCAGGACAGGGGGACCTTCCTAGCTCCTACAATGAGCAGTTCTTC	CASSPGQGDLPSSYNEQFF
.	TRBV28	TRBJ1-5	.	13	TGTGCCAGCAGGTTGCAGATCAATCAGCCCCAGCATTTT	CASRLQINQPQHF
.	TRBV4-1	TRBJ1-4	.	17	TGCGCCAGCAGCCCCCGGTTCTCTAGGGGACGTGATGAAAAACTGTTTTTT	CASSPRFSRGRDEKLFF
.	TRBV10-3	TRBJ2-7	.	13	TGTGCCATCAGTGAACGGATGCCCTACGAGCAGTACTTC	CAISERMPYEQYF
few	TRBV28	TRBJ1-5	.	15	TGTGCCAGCAGTTTATTAATGGACAACAATCAGCCCCAGCATTTT	CASSLLMDNNQPQHF
.	TRBV7-2	TRBJ2-1	TRBD2	15	TGTGCCAGCAGTTTTAGCGGGGGGTCGGGAAATGAGCAGTTCTTC	CASSFSGGSGNEQFF
few	TRBV27	TRBJ2-5	TRBD2	17	TGTGCCAGCAGTCCCGGTTTCGGAGCGGGAGTTGGGGAGACCCAGTACTTC	CASSPGFGAGVGETQYF
.	TRBV4-1	TRBJ2-2	.	16	TGCGCCAGCAGCCAAGGTTCAGCGGCGAACACCGGGGAGCTGTTTTTT	CASSQGSAANTGELFF
few	TRBV6-2/TRBV6-3	TRBJ2-3	.	13	TGTGCCAGCAGTGGCGGACAGCCCTCAGGGCAGTATTTT	CASSGGQPSGQYF